Each of the 25 T cell receptor beta chains below was sequenced from the same sample in a study of blood T cell repertoires in COVID-19. TCRdb keeps only in-frame clones here, not all; method: immunoSEQ multiplex PCR. The sample has 100,000 to 150,000 clones; under 90% are singletons. Sequenced material: PBMCs or T cells enriched from blood (not recorded which). These receptors originate from a man aged 40-49 years with acute COVID-19.

The chain joins TRBV7-2 to TRBJ1-1, with 7 bases aligning to TRBD1. V lost 5 bases to trimming and J lost 4 bases; unmatched junction nucleotides: 1. The germline gives CDR1 SGHTA, CDR2 FQGNSA. This CDR3 contains 12 residues. The CDR3 DNA sequence: TGTGCCAGCAGCCCAGGGGGCACTGAAGCTTTCTTT. It encodes CASSPGGTEAFF.

The chain has TRBV19 and TRBJ1-2, with D tentatively TRBD1 (5 bases). The V gene's germline CDR1 is LNHDA and CDR2 SQIVND (reference sequence). This CDR3 has 17 amino acids. V lost 0 bases to trimming and J lost 5 bases, with 19 bases between them. CDR3 DNA sequence: TGTGCCAGTAGTATAGATATCCCGCAGGGTGTAAGGTATGGCTACACCTTC. Amino acids: CASSIDIPQGVRYGYTF.

V is TRBV19 and J is TRBJ1-5, with 7 bases fitting TRBD1. With V trimmed by 2 bases and J by 4 bases, 8 bases remained unmatched. Germline V lookup: CDR1 LNHDA, CDR2 SQIVND (reference sequence). The CDR3 consists of 16 residues. The CDR3 loop is CASSILQGTGNQPQHF. For the CDR3, the DNA is TGTGCCAGTAGTATACTACAGGGGACTGGGAATCAGCCCCAGCATTTT.

The rearrangement uses TRBV11-3 and TRBJ2-7; TRBD2 aligns across 12 bases. V shed 1 base, J shed 5 bases, and the junction held 3 bases outside the gene matches. The CDR3 contains 15 residues. Germline V lookup: CDR1 SGHNT, CDR2 YENEEA. The CDR3 region is CASSLGLAGANEQYF. The CDR3 region has the DNA TGTGCCAGCAGCTTAGGACTAGCGGGAGCTAACGAGCAGTACTTC.

Here the CDR3 DNA reads TGTGCCAGCAGCTTAGATCGCTACAGCGAGACCCAGTACTTC. Translation: CASSLDRYSETQYF. The chain recombines TRBV11-3 with TRBJ2-5, with unresolved D. Germline lookup yields CDR1 SGHNT and CDR2 YENEEA. CDR3 length: 14 residues. Trimming took 0 bases from V and 5 from J, leaving 10 bases between them.

This chain's CDR3 is CASSSLTSGYSGELFF. CDR3 nucleotide sequence: TGTGCCAGCAGTTCCTTGACTAGCGGGTACTCCGGGGAGCTGTTTTTT. The chain employs TRBV6-5 and TRBJ2-2; 10 bases match TRBD2. Germline V CDR1 and CDR2: MNHEY, SVGAGI. CDR3 length: 16 residues. J gave up 6 bases and V 4 bases, and 8 bases lay outside the gene matches.

The chain combines TRBV24-1 with TRBJ2-1, with TRBD2 matching over 10 bases. V gave up 3 bases and J gave up 8 bases; unmatched junction bases: 9. Germline loops: CDR1 KGHDR, CDR2 SFDVKD. CDR3 size: 16 residues. The CDR3 protein is CATSDGIAGGWYEQFF. CDR3 DNA sequence: TGTGCCACCAGTGATGGTATAGCGGGAGGCTGGTATGAGCAGTTCTTC.

This clone was detected once. The V and J genes are TRBV3-1 (or the pseudogene TRBV3-2) and TRBJ2-3; 9 nucleotides align to TRBD1. The CDR3 runs 14 residues. With V trimmed by 6 bases and J by 5 bases, 6 bases remained unmatched. Germline-derived CDR1 and CDR2 are LGHDT and YNNKEL (reference sequence). The CDR3 loop is CASRRTGAVDTQYF. CDR3 nucleotide sequence: TGTGCCAGCAGGAGGACAGGGGCGGTAGATACGCAGTATTTT.

J is TRBJ2-2 and V is TRBV5-1; 8 bases are shared with TRBD2. The ends lost 3 bases at V and 6 bases at J; junction bases unmatched: 7. The CDR3 totals 15 residues. CDR1 and CDR2 from the germline V gene are SGHRS and YFSETQ. CDR3 loop: CASSSTAGVPGELFF. CDR3 nucleotide sequence: TGCGCCAGCAGCTCGACAGCGGGAGTGCCCGGGGAGCTGTTTTTT. The complete variable domain, with remaining parts taken from reference TRBV5-1 and TRBJ2-2, reads KAGVTQTPRYLIKTRGQQVTLSCSPISGHRSVSWYQQTPGQGLQFLFEYFSETQRNKGNFPGRFSGRQFSNSRSEMNVSTLELGDSALYLCASSSTAGVPGELFFGEGSRLTVL.

This chain uses TRBV28 with TRBJ1-1; D not resolved. The CDR3 spans 12 residues. Germline V gene lookup returns CDR1 MDHEN and CDR2 SYDVKM. Trimming removed 5 bases from V and 9 bases from J, with 13 bases in between. For the CDR3, the DNA is TGTGCCAGCAGTCAGTCAAGGAGGCAAGCTTTCTTT. Its protein is CASSQSRRQAFF.

The rearrangement joins TRBV19 to TRBJ1-4; possible D gene TRBD1, 6 bases. V was pared by 5 bases and J by 6 bases, with 16 bases between. The CDR3 contains 15 residues. Germline V gene lookup returns CDR1 LNHDA and CDR2 SQIVND (reference sequence). CDR3 amino acids: CASSLSGPGDEKLFF. The CDR3 nucleotides are TGTGCCAGTAGTCTGAGTGGGCCAGGGGATGAAAAACTGTTTTTT. The full variable domain, in which reference TRBV19 and TRBJ1-4 provide the parts outside the CDR3, is DGGITQSPKYLFRKEGQNVTLSCEQNLNHDAMYWYRQDPGQGLRLIYYSQIVNDFQKGDIAEGYSVSREKKESFPLTVTSAQKNPTAFYLCASSLSGPGDEKLFFGSGTQLSVL.

The chain employs TRBV9 and TRBJ1-2, with D maybe TRBD1 (5 bases). V lost 1 base and J lost 4, with 11 bases in between. Germline V CDR1 and CDR2: SGDLS, YYNGEE. This CDR3 comprises 14 residues. CDR3 sequence reads: CASSVQGFPYGYTF. The CDR3 DNA follows: TGTGCCAGCAGCGTACAGGGATTCCCCTATGGCTACACCTTC.

This clone was seen once. The J gene is TRBJ1-4, the V gene TRBV2; D remains unclear. This CDR3 is built from 16 residues. From germline, CDR1 is SNHLY and CDR2 FYNNEI. The V end lost 2 bases, the J end lost 0 bases, and 10 bases lay between the germline ends. CDR3 amino acids: CASSELGAATNEKLFF. The CDR3 nucleotides read TGTGCCAGCAGTGAATTAGGAGCTGCAACTAATGAAAAACTGTTTTTT. Combining the CDR3 with reference TRBV2 and TRBJ1-4 gives the whole variable domain EPEVTQTPSHQVTQMGQEVILRCVPISNHLYFYWYRQILGQKVEFLVSFYNNEISEKSEIFDDQFSVERPDGSNFTLKIRSTKLEDSAMYFCASSELGAATNEKLFFGSGTQLSVL.

This clone was observed a handful of times. The V gene is TRBV18, the J gene TRBJ2-7; 7 bases are shared with TRBD2. V lost 3 bases to trimming and J lost 5 bases; unmatched junction nucleotides: 13. Germline V gene lookup returns CDR1 KGHSH and CDR2 LQKENI. This CDR3 is built from 16 residues. The CDR3 region has the DNA TGTGCCAGCTCACCGGGAGGGTGGGGGAGTATCCACGAGCAGTACTTC. Its translation: CASSPGGWGSIHEQYF.

The chain recombines TRBV7-9 with TRBJ2-1, with 13 bases identical to TRBD2. Germline CDR1 SEHNR, CDR2 FQNEAQ (reference sequence). The CDR3 is 16 amino acids. V lost 5 bases, J lost 7 bases, and 8 bases stayed unmatched. The CDR3 DNA follows: TGTGCCAGCAGCGCCCGACTAGCGGGAGGAAGTAATGAGCAGTTCTTC. Translation gives CASSARLAGGSNEQFF.

The chain recombines TRBV11-1 with TRBJ2-7; a possible D gene is TRBD1 (5 bases). Between the trimmed V and J ends, which lost 5 bases and 1 base, there was a span of 12 bases. Germline V CDR1 and CDR2: SGHAT, FQDESV (reference sequence). The CDR3 runs to 14 residues. This chain's CDR3 is CASSARQTSYEQYF. In DNA form, the CDR3 reads TGTGCCAGCAGCGCACGACAGACTTCCTACGAGCAGTACTTC.

The chain carries TRBV30 and TRBJ2-7; 7 bases agree with TRBD2. CDR1 is GTSNPN and CDR2 is SVGIG in the germline V gene (reference sequence). The CDR3 length is 11 residues. V shed 2 bases, J shed 6 bases, and the junction held 1 base outside the gene matches. CDR3 sequence (DNA): TGTGCCTGGAGTACGGGGGGCGAGCAGTACTTC. Translation: CAWSTGGEQYF. The variable domain in full, with the rest retrieved from reference TRBV30 and TRBJ2-7, is SQTIHQWPATLVQPVGSPLSLECTVEGTSNPNLYWYRQAAGRGLQLLFYSVGIGQISSEVPQNLSASRPQDRQFILSSKKLLLSDSGFYLCAWSTGGEQYFGPGTRLTVT.

The rearrangement joins TRBV6-5 to TRBJ2-1, with D possibly matching TRBD1 (6 bases). The CDR3 runs 13 residues. The V gene's germline CDR1 is MNHEY and CDR2 SVGAGI. With 5 bases removed from V and 9 bases from J, the gap between germline ends came to 14 bases. The DNA of the CDR3 is TGTGCCAGCAGTCTCTACAGGGTCAGTGAGCAGTTCTTC. This sequence encodes CASSLYRVSEQFF.

J is TRBJ1-2 and V is TRBV9; TRBD1 might be the D (6 bases). The germline gives CDR1 SGDLS, CDR2 YYNGEE. CDR3 length: 14 amino acids. Trimming shortened V by 3 bases and J by 6 bases, and 15 bases separated the two germline ends. This CDR3 is CASSATNRDHGYTF. The CDR3 nucleotides are TGTGCCAGCAGCGCTACGAACAGGGATCATGGCTACACCTTC.

The V and J genes are TRBV24-1 and TRBJ2-1, with D possibly matching TRBD2 (6 bases). This CDR3 has 17 residues. Germline CDR1 and CDR2: KGHDR and SFDVKD. V was shortened by 1 base and J by 8 bases, with 20 bases between the two germline ends. Here the CDR3 DNA reads TGTGCCACCAGTGATTTCGGTGGGAGGTCCAGTAACCATGAGCAGTTCTTC. Translating gives CATSDFGGRSSNHEQFF.

CDR3 sequence reads: CASSFRGETEAFF. CDR3 DNA: TGCGCCAGCAGCTTCCGAGGTGAGACTGAAGCTTTCTTT. The chain carries TRBV5-1 and TRBJ1-1, with unresolved D. Per the germline V gene, CDR1 is SGHRS and CDR2 is YFSETQ. The CDR3 has 13 amino acids. With 2 bases removed from V and 5 bases from J, the gap between germline ends came to 10 bases.

This rearrangement joins TRBV12-3 or TRBV12-4 to TRBJ1-2; D is ambiguous. Trimming took off 3 bases at V and 4 bases at J, with 9 bases between the two ends. This CDR3 spans 13 amino acids. CDR3: CASSFEEIYGYTF. In DNA, the CDR3 is TGTGCCAGCAGTTTCGAGGAGATCTATGGCTACACCTTC.

This chain links TRBV19 with TRBJ1-2, with D unresolved. From germline, CDR1 is LNHDA and CDR2 SQIVND (reference sequence). The length of the CDR3 is 12 residues. The ends were cut back, 4 bases at V and 2 bases at J, with 5 bases in the middle. This chain's CDR3 is CASSTENYGYTF. Here the CDR3 DNA reads TGTGCCAGTAGTACGGAGAACTATGGCTACACCTTC.

The chain couples TRBV6-5 to TRBJ1-1; D is uncertain. V lost 2 bases to trimming and J lost 8 bases, with 6 bases between them. The CDR3 has 11 residues. CDR1 is MNHEY and CDR2 is SVGAGI in the germline V gene. This chain's CDR3 is CASSYLEEAFF. Written as DNA, the CDR3 is TGTGCCAGCAGTTACCTGGAGGAAGCTTTCTTT.

The CDR3 nucleotides read TGCGCCAGCAGACAGAGGGAGGGCAGGGCCACTGAAGCTTTCTTT. Protein product: CASRQREGRATEAFF. The V gene is TRBV10-2, the J gene TRBJ1-1; D might be TRBD1 (5 bases). The V gene's germline CDR1 is WSHSY and CDR2 SAAADI. This CDR3 has 15 residues. The V and J ends lost 6 bases and 4 bases respectively, with 18 bases between them.